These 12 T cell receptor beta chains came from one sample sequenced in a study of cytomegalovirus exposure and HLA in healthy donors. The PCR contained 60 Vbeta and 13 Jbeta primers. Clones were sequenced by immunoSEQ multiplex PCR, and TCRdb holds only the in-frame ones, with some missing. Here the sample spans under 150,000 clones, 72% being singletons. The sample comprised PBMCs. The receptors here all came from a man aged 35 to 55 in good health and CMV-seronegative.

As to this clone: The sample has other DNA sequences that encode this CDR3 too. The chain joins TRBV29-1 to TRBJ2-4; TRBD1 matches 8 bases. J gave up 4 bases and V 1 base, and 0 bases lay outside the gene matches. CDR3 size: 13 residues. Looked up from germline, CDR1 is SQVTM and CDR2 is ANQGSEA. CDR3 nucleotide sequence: TGCAGCGTTGAAGGACAGGGGAAAAACATTCAGTACTTC. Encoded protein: CSVEGQGKNIQYF.

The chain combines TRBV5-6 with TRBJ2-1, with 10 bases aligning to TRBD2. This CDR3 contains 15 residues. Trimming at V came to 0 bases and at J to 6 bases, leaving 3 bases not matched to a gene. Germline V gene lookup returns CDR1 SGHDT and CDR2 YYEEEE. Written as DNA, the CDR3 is TGTGCCAGCAGCTTGGGAGCGGGAGGGAGCAATGAGCAGTTCTTC. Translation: CASSLGAGGSNEQFF.

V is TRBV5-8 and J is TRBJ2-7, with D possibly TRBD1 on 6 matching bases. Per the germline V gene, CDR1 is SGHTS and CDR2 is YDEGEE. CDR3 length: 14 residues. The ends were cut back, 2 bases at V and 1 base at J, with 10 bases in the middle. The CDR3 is CASSFRGRSYEQYF. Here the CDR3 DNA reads TGTGCCAGCAGCTTTAGGGGGAGATCCTACGAGCAGTACTTC.

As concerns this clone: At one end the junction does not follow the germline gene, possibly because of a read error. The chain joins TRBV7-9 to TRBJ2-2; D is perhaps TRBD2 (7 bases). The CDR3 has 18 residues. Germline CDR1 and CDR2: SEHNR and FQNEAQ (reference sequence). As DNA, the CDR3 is TGTTCCAGCAGCTTTCCCAAAAGGGGGACTACGAACACCGGGGAGCTGTTTTTT. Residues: CSSSFPKRGTTNTGELFF.

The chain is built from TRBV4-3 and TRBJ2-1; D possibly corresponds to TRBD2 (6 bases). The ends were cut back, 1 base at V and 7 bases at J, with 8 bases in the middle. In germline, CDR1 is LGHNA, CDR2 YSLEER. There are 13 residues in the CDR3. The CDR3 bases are TGCGCCAGCAGCCAAGGGAGCGGGAATGAGCAGTTCTTC. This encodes CASSQGSGNEQFF.

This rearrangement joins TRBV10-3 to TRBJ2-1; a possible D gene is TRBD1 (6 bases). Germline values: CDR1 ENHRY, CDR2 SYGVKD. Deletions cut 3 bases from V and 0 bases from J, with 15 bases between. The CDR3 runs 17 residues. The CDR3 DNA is TGTGCCATCAGTGAATCTCCGACAGGCCGCTCCTACAATGAGCAGTTCTTC. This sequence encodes CAISESPTGRSYNEQFF.

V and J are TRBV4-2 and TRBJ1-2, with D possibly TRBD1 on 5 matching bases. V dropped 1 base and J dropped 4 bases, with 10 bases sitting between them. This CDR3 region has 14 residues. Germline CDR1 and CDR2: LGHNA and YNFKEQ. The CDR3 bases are TGTGCCAGCAGCCAAGGCAGGGTTTCCTATGGCTACACCTTC. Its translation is CASSQGRVSYGYTF.

CDR3 region: CASTKLGGHSNQPQHF. CDR3 nucleotides: TGTGCCAGCACCAAATTGGGAGGGCATTCCAATCAGCCCCAGCATTTT. The V gene is TRBV7-8, the J gene TRBJ1-5; D not resolved. With 7 bases removed from V and 3 bases from J, the gap between germline ends came to 19 bases. The CDR3 extends over 16 amino acids. Per the germline V gene, CDR1 is SGHVS and CDR2 is FQNEAQ.

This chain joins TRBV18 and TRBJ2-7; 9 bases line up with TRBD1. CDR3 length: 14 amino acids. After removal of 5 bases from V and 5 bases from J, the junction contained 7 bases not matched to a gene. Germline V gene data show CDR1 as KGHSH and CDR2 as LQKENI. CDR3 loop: CASSGRDRVHEQYF. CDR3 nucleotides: TGTGCCAGCTCAGGAAGGGACAGGGTCCACGAGCAGTACTTC.

The CDR3 loop reads CSVTGAWRGTASYGYTF. For the CDR3, the DNA is TGCAGCGTTACAGGAGCCTGGCGGGGCACGGCATCCTATGGCTACACCTTC. J is TRBJ1-2 and V is TRBV29-1; a weak D match, TRBD1 (5 bases). Germline assignment: CDR1 SQVTM and CDR2 ANQGSEA. Trimming shortened V by 5 bases and J by 4 bases, and 26 bases separated the two germline ends. The CDR3 is 17 residues long.

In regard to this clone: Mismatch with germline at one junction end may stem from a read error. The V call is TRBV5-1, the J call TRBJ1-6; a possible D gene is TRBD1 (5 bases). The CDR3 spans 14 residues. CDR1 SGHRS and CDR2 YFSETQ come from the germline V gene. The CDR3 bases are TGCGCCAGCAGCTTGGTGGGGGGTGATTCACCCCTCAACTTT. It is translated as CASSLVGGDSPLNF.

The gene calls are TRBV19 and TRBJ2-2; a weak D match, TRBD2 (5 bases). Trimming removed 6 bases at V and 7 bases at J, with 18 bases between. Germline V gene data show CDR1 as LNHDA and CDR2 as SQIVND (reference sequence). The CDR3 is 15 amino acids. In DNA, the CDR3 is TGTGCCAGTAGACCCTCAACGGGATTGAACGGGGAGCTGTTTTTT. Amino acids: CASRPSTGLNGELFF.